Sequencing of this T cell receptor beta chain was carried out in a study of technical replicates of blood from several donors. Generated by immunoSEQ multiplex PCR, the TCRdb table keeps only in-frame clones and is missing some. Among tens of thousands of clones listed, approximately 92% were seen once. This clone was seen a few times. This receptor was identified in a human donor in good health. The sample was T cells isolated from PBMCs.

CDR3 amino acids: CASSPRDKQYF. CDR3 bases: TGTGCCAGCAGCCCCCGGGACAAACAGTACTTC. The chain combines TRBV7-9 with TRBJ2-7, with D possibly matching TRBD1 (6 bases). Germline V gene lookup returns CDR1 SEHNR and CDR2 FQNEAQ (reference sequence). The CDR3 covers 11 residues. Trimming stripped 5 bases from V and 10 bases from J, with 12 bases between.